The source of this TCR beta chain is a study of response to subunit inactivated influenza vaccine. The table lists this clonotype with many counts. MiXCR, run by TCRdb on the RT-PCR reads, gives a single entry per CDR3 protein. Of a few hundred thousand distinct CDR3 sequences listed, 11% are singletons. With 6 bases clipped from V and 5 bases from J, the junction kept 13 bases outside the gene matches. This CDR3 has 16 residues. Germline V lookup: CDR1 SGHDN, CDR2 FVKESK. These data are also associated with another study on T cells expressing NK-cell markers. From that paper: A 5'RACE template switching approach incorporating UMIs was used to make TCR beta cDNA. Source material for TCR beta repertoires consisted of sorted CD3+CD56+NKG2C+, CD3+CD56+NKG2C- and CD3+CD56-NKG2C+ T cells. A few donors' CD3+CD56-NKG2C+ cells were dominated by the same clonotypes. HCMV specificity of expanded NKG2C+ T cell clones remained unclear.

The clonotype originates from a man in his fifties who received an inactivated influenza vaccine. The J gene is TRBJ2-1, the V gene TRBV14; 7 bases agree with TRBD1. The sample here was PBMCs from blood, taken on the day of vaccination. This CDR3 is CASRRTDRLFHNEQFF. The CDR3 nucleotides are TGTGCCAGCAGACGGACGGACAGGTTGTTTCACAATGAGCAGTTCTTC. The variable domain in full, with the rest retrieved from reference TRBV14 and TRBJ2-1, is EAGVTQFPSHSVIEKGQTVTLRCDPISGHDNLYWYRRVMGKEIKFLLHFVKESKQDESGMPNNRFLAERTGGTYSTLKVQPAELEDSGVYFCASRRTDRLFHNEQFFGPGTRLTVL.